Each of the 9 T cell receptor beta chains below was sequenced from the same sample in a study of beta chain features in type 1 diabetes. Study-level results: For Type 1 diabetes patients, all four CD4+ subsets carried TCRB CDR3s that were moderately but significantly shorter.

Reverse transcription of all isolated RNA meant that expressed TCRB transcripts were sequenced. The assay was immunoSEQ multiplex PCR, and TCRdb's table has in-frame clones only and misses some. The repertoire holds 250,000 to 350,000 clones, roughly an eighth seen once, with about 0.015% in the top ten. No antigen has been assigned to these receptors. Sequenced sample: naive CD4+ T cells from blood. Receptors originate from a man aged 25 to 40 with type 1 diabetes.

V is TRBV25-1 and J is TRBJ1-2; 7 bases are a match to TRBD1. V was clipped by 4 bases and J by 3 bases; unmatched bases: 11. The CDR3 has 16 residues. CDR1 and CDR2 (germline): MGHDK, SYGVNS. The CDR3 DNA is TGTGCCAGCAGTGGCACCTACAGGGGTGATGACTATGGCTACACCTTC. Amino acids: CASSGTYRGDDYGYTF.

There are a few counts of this clone. CDR3 in DNA: TGTGCCACCAGCCCCCTCCCCCCCGGTCCGCAGTATTTT. Translation: CATSPLPPGPQYF. The rearrangement links TRBV15 to TRBJ2-3; D uncertain. This CDR3 contains 13 residues. CDR1 and CDR2 (germline): LNHNV, YYDKDF (reference sequence). Trimming left V 5 bases short and J 10 bases short, with 16 bases between.

This clone was picked up a small number of times. The J gene is TRBJ2-2, the V gene TRBV6-6, with D possibly TRBD2 on 5 matching bases. Germline V gene lookup returns CDR1 MNHNY and CDR2 SVGAGI (reference sequence). V was pared by 6 bases and J by 2 bases, with 10 bases between. The CDR3 has 14 residues. CDR3: CASSGETNTGELFF. In DNA, the CDR3 is TGTGCCAGCAGCGGGGAAACCAACACCGGGGAGCTGTTTTTT.

This clone was observed a few times. This chain connects TRBV7-3 to TRBJ2-3, with a weak D call TRBD2 (5 bases). The CDR3 covers 13 residues. Germline CDR1 is SGHTA and CDR2 is FQGTGA. V dropped 4 bases and J dropped 4 bases, with 9 bases sitting between them. The CDR3 DNA is TGTGCCAGCAGCTCCGGACTGTCAGATACGCAGTATTTT. Residues: CASSSGLSDTQYF.

The chain has TRBV7-2 and TRBJ2-3; D perhaps matches TRBD1 (6 bases). This CDR3 contains 13 residues. CDR1 and CDR2 from the germline V gene are SGHTA and FQGNSA. V lost 5 bases and J 6 bases, leaving 12 bases between the germline ends. The CDR3 protein is CASSDSRGDTQYF. CDR3 DNA: TGTGCCAGCAGCGATTCTAGGGGGGATACGCAGTATTTT.

This sequence joins TRBV19 and TRBJ1-1, with 9 bases aligning to TRBD1. Germline values: CDR1 LNHDA, CDR2 SQIVND (reference sequence). This CDR3 comprises 15 residues. J lost 1 base, V lost 5 bases, and 5 bases had no gene match. CDR3 bases: TGTGCCAGTAGTGTACAGGGGGCCAAGAACACTGAAGCTTTCTTT. Protein product: CASSVQGAKNTEAFF.

This clone has a handful of counts. The rearrangement uses TRBV18 and TRBJ2-1; possible D gene TRBD1, 6 bases. CDR1 and CDR2 (germline): KGHSH, LQKENI. V was clipped by 5 bases and J by 4 bases, with 9 bases between them. The CDR3 is made up of 13 amino acids. Written as DNA, the CDR3 is TGTGCCAGCTCAGGGGGCGCTTACAATGAGCAGTTCTTC. Translation: CASSGGAYNEQFF.

This clone was detected only a few times. This rearrangement joins TRBV2 to TRBJ2-5; 7 bases align to TRBD1. CDR1 is SNHLY and CDR2 is FYNNEI in the germline V gene. With 6 bases clipped from V and 4 bases from J, the junction kept 11 bases outside the gene matches. The CDR3 sequence is 15 residues long. The CDR3, as DNA: TGTGCCAGCAGCCAAAAGCACAGGGGCGCAGAGACCCAGTACTTC. It yields the protein CASSQKHRGAETQYF.

The J gene is TRBJ2-3, the V gene TRBV30; tentatively, D is TRBD1 (6 bases). Germline V gene data show CDR1 as GTSNPN and CDR2 as SVGIG (reference sequence). The length of the CDR3 is 15 residues. V dropped 2 bases and J dropped 1 base, with 13 bases sitting between them. In DNA form, the CDR3 reads TGTGCCTGGAGTTTAGGGGGACGGGGCACAGATACGCAGTATTTT. Its protein product is CAWSLGGRGTDTQYF. Full variable domain (rest looked up from reference TRBV30 and TRBJ2-3): SQTIHQWPATLVQPVGSPLSLECTVEGTSNPNLYWYRQAAGRGLQLLFYSVGIGQISSEVPQNLSASRPQDRQFILSSKKLLLSDSGFYLCAWSLGGRGTDTQYFGPGTRLTVL.